This passage covers 12 T cell receptor beta chains from one sample sequenced in a study of Graves' ophthalmopathy and Graves' hyperthyroidism. Scientists amplified the TCR beta CDR3 regions from RNA transcripts. First-round RT-PCR relied on HTBI primers, and a second-round multiplex PCR came next. TCRdb processed the multiplex PCR reads anew with MiXCR; each CDR3 protein has one entry. There are 350,000 or so distinct CDR3 sequences in the sample; 17% occur only once, and roughly an eighth lies in the top ten. Sequencing was performed on peripheral blood. These receptors were collected from an adult man with Graves' ophthalmopathy.

This clonotype has at least ten counts. The chain links TRBV20-1 to TRBJ1-5, with 9 bases that match TRBD1. Germline V gene data show CDR1 as DFQATT and CDR2 as SNEGSKA (reference sequence). V shed 5 bases and J 3 bases; nucleotides not matched to a gene: 8. The CDR3 runs 15 residues. CDR3 sequence (DNA): TGCAGTGCTTCCCCGGGACAGGGTATCAATCAGCCCCAGCATTTT. It codes for CSASPGQGINQPQHF.

Many counts were recorded for this clonotype. The V gene is TRBV5-1, the J gene TRBJ1-1; TRBD1 might be the D (5 bases). The length of the CDR3 is 18 residues. Looked up from germline, CDR1 is SGHRS and CDR2 is YFSETQ. V gave up 0 bases and J gave up 0 bases, with 18 bases separating them. The CDR3 region is CASSLEAPPGSLNTEAFF. In DNA, the CDR3 is TGCGCCAGCAGCTTGGAAGCCCCACCAGGGTCCTTGAACACTGAAGCTTTCTTT.

The gene calls are TRBV7-2 and TRBJ2-5, with D possibly matching TRBD2 (5 bases). Germline loops: CDR1 SGHTA, CDR2 FQGNSA. The CDR3 length is 13 residues. V gave up 5 bases and J gave up 5 bases, with 12 bases separating them. This CDR3 is CASSPSWRETQYF. The CDR3 DNA reads TGTGCCAGCAGCCCTTCCTGGAGGGAGACCCAGTACTTC.

In nucleotides, the CDR3 is TGTGCCACCAGTGATCGATTGAGCGGGGCGGCAGAGACCCAGTACTTC. This sequence encodes CATSDRLSGAAETQYF. The V and J genes are TRBV24-1 and TRBJ2-5; 7 bases agree with TRBD2. This CDR3 region has 16 residues. Per the germline V gene, CDR1 is KGHDR and CDR2 is SFDVKD. V lost 3 bases and J lost 4; bases outside the gene matches: 10.

This clonotype was seen repeatedly, ten times or more. The chain joins TRBV12-3 or TRBV12-4 to TRBJ2-7, with D hard to call. The CDR3 has 11 amino acids. Deletions cut 4 bases from V and 4 bases from J, with 5 bases between. The CDR3 sequence: CASSYQYEQYF. CDR3 sequence (DNA): TGTGCCAGCAGTTACCAGTACGAGCAGTACTTC.

The table lists this clonotype with many counts. CDR3 loop: CAWRSSYEQYF. As DNA, the CDR3 is TGTGCCTGGAGGAGCTCCTACGAGCAGTACTTC. This chain joins TRBV30 and TRBJ2-7; unclear D gene. Germline lookup yields CDR1 GTSNPN and CDR2 SVGIG (reference sequence). This CDR3 region has 11 residues. The V end lost 3 bases, the J end lost 0 bases, and 3 bases lay between the germline ends.

A few counts support this clonotype. CDR3 sequence: CAWSVRVTASMQYF. The CDR3 coding sequence is TGTGCCTGGAGTGTAAGGGTAACTGCCTCGATGCAGTACTTC. The chain couples TRBV30 to TRBJ2-7; D remains unclear. V lost 0 bases to trimming and J lost 9 bases, with 18 bases between them. CDR3 length: 14 residues. In germline, CDR1 is GTSNPN, CDR2 SVGIG (reference sequence).

There are many counts of this clonotype. The chain is built from TRBV28 and TRBJ2-7, with TRBD1 identical over 12 bases. Germline values: CDR1 MDHEN, CDR2 SYDVKM. The CDR3 totals 15 residues. V was clipped by 2 bases and J by 7 bases; unmatched bases: 6. The CDR3 is CASSLSGTGGLEQYF. The CDR3 DNA is TGTGCCAGCAGTTTAAGCGGGACAGGGGGCCTTGAGCAGTACTTC.

As concerns this clonotype: One end of the junction is discordant with germline, which a read error may explain. The V and J genes are TRBV12-3 or TRBV12-4 and TRBJ2-7; 9 bases line up with TRBD2. The CDR3 spans 14 residues. CDR3 in DNA: TGTGCCAGCAGTTACCTGACTAGCGGCTACGAGCAGTCCTTC. This codes for CASSYLTSGYEQSF.

The chain is built from TRBV6-2 or TRBV6-3 and TRBJ1-5, with a possible D match to TRBD1 (6 bases). CDR1 is MNHEY, CDR2 SVGEGT, per germline. The CDR3 consists of 13 residues. Trimming shortened V by 7 bases and J by 5 bases, and 12 bases separated the two germline ends. The CDR3 nucleotides are TGTGCCAGCATCGGAAGGGGGGATCAGCCCCAGCATTTT. Translation: CASIGRGDQPQHF.

This clonotype was seen many times. The chain recombines TRBV14 with TRBJ2-7; a weak D match, TRBD2 (6 bases). The V end was cut by 8 bases, the J end by 7 bases, with 18 bases between. The CDR3 is 13 amino acids. The germline V gene has CDR1 SGHDN and CDR2 FVKESK. CDR3 in DNA: TGTGCCAGCCGGGAGCTACCGGCGGGGGAGCAGTACTTC. It translates to CASRELPAGEQYF.

The J gene is TRBJ1-5, the V gene TRBV27, with a weak D call TRBD1 (6 bases). The CDR3 extends over 14 amino acids. V was cut by 5 bases and J by 3 bases, with 11 bases left in between. CDR1 and CDR2 (germline): MNHEY, SMNVEV (reference sequence). The chain's CDR3 is CASSPQGYNQPQHF. CDR3 in DNA: TGTGCCAGCAGTCCACAGGGCTACAATCAGCCCCAGCATTTT.